This entry lists 3 T cell receptor beta chains sequenced from one sample in a study of radiation and T cells in renal cell carcinoma. TCRdb's copy holds only in-frame clones and misses some; the assay was immunoSEQ multiplex PCR. The sample includes 94,000 or so clones, roughly four fifths of them seen just once. The time point here: baseline pretreatment blood. Noted treatment: 15 Gy SBRT to primary tumor, nephrectomy 4 weeks later. This sample comprised blood, obtained from a patient whose treatment included radiotherapy and nephrectomy. These receptor sequences come from a man aged 55-75 years with renal cell carcinoma.

The rearrangement joins TRBV9 to TRBJ2-1; D call uncertain. Looked up from germline, CDR1 is SGDLS and CDR2 is YYNGEE. The V end lost 0 bases, the J end lost 4 bases, and 8 bases lay between the germline ends. The length of the CDR3 is 14 residues. The CDR3 reads CASSVAEDYNEQFF. CDR3 nucleotide sequence: TGTGCCAGCAGCGTAGCAGAGGATTACAATGAGCAGTTCTTC.

The chain carries TRBV9 and TRBJ1-2; D is uncertain. Trimming pared 0 bases from V and 4 bases from J, leaving 22 bases between. The V gene's germline CDR1 is SGDLS and CDR2 YYNGEE. This CDR3 comprises 18 residues. CDR3 sequence reads: CASSVEVEVRPTSYGYTF. DNA of the CDR3: TGTGCCAGCAGCGTAGAGGTAGAAGTTCGGCCGACAAGCTATGGCTACACCTTC.

The rearrangement joins TRBV6-5 to TRBJ1-2; D call uncertain. This CDR3 region has 13 residues. V was cut by 1 base and J by 2 bases, with 5 bases left in between. In germline, CDR1 is MNHEY, CDR2 SVGAGI. The CDR3 sequence: CASSYFVNYGYTF. In nucleotides, the CDR3 is TGTGCCAGCAGTTACTTTGTAAACTATGGCTACACCTTC.